The 9 T cell receptor beta chains below all came from one sample that was sequenced in a study of memory CD4+ T cells and cytomegalovirus serostatus. The sort gate was single viable CD3+CD4+CD8-CD45RO+ cells for memory CD4+ T cells. Here immunoSEQ multiplex PCR was the method, and the copy in TCRdb shows in-frame clones only, minus some. The table records 28,000 or so clones, 70% to 80% of them present only once. The specimen was memory CD4+ T cells from blood. Receptor source: an adult in good health and CMV-seronegative.

This sequence joins TRBV11-2 and TRBJ2-7, with TRBD2 matching over 9 bases. Per the germline V gene, CDR1 is SGHAT and CDR2 is FQNNGV. The trim removed 5 bases at V and 3 bases at J, leaving 20 bases unmatched. The CDR3 spans 19 residues. CDR3 protein: CASSRLRAGTQREVYEQYF. The CDR3 bases are TGTGCCAGCAGCCGACTACGAGCCGGGACGCAGCGGGAGGTCTACGAGCAGTACTTC.

This chain connects TRBV28 to TRBJ2-7, with 8 bases aligning to TRBD1. The germline V gene has CDR1 MDHEN and CDR2 SYDVKM. This CDR3 comprises 14 residues. Germline trimming cut 5 bases from V and 2 bases from J; bases unmatched to any gene: 5. The DNA of the CDR3 is TGTGCCAGCAGTACCGACAGGGGAACCTACGAGCAGTACTTC. It specifies CASSTDRGTYEQYF.

The CDR3 loop is CASSLGDTASYGYTF. The CDR3 nucleotides read TGTGCCAGCAGCTTAGGAGACACAGCTTCCTATGGCTACACCTTC. The V call is TRBV7-9, the J call TRBJ1-2; no reliable D call. Germline V gene lookup returns CDR1 SEHNR and CDR2 FQNEAQ (reference sequence). V was clipped by 1 base and J by 4 bases, with 13 bases between them. The CDR3 has 15 amino acids.

V is TRBV27 and J is TRBJ2-1; weak D call: TRBD2 (6 bases). Germline V CDR1 and CDR2: MNHEY, SMNVEV (reference sequence). The CDR3 has 15 amino acids. V lost 7 bases, J lost 10 bases, and 23 bases lay in between. The CDR3 region is CASNPYRDSPGEQFF. The CDR3 nucleotides are TGTGCCAGCAACCCTTACCGGGACTCCCCCGGCGAGCAGTTCTTC.

This chain uses TRBV9 with TRBJ1-3; TRBD1 is a possible D gene (5 bases). Germline CDR1 is SGDLS and CDR2 is YYNGEE. The CDR3 is 16 residues long. V was pared by 0 bases and J by 0 bases, with 10 bases between. The DNA of the CDR3 is TGTGCCAGCAGCGTAGACCAGGGCTTCTCTGGAAACACCATATATTTT. The encoded protein is CASSVDQGFSGNTIYF. Supplemented by reference TRBV9 and TRBJ1-3, the full variable domain reads DSGVTQTPKHLITATGQRVTLRCSPRSGDLSVYWYQQSLDQGLQFLIQYYNGEERAKGNILERFSAQQFPDLHSELNLSSLELGDSALYFCASSVDQGFSGNTIYFGEGSWLTVV.

The chain links TRBV6-5 to TRBJ1-2; no clear D. The V gene lost 0 bases and the J gene lost 8 bases, with 10 bases spanning the gap. The CDR3 length is 13 residues. Per germline, CDR1 MNHEY and CDR2 SVGAGI. The CDR3 DNA reads as TGTGCCAGCAGTTACTCCAGCTCGGGGGGCTACACCTTC. Its translation: CASSYSSSGGYTF.

CDR3 in amino acids: CASSSYQGANWYGYTF. Written as DNA, the CDR3 is TGTGCCAGCAGCTCCTATCAGGGGGCTAATTGGTATGGCTACACCTTC. This chain uses TRBV7-6 with TRBJ1-2; 8 bases line up with TRBD1. J gave up 5 bases and V 4 bases, and 12 bases lay outside the gene matches. Germline loops: CDR1 SGHVS, CDR2 FNYEAQ. There are 16 residues in the CDR3.

The rearrangement uses TRBV7-2 and TRBJ1-2; possible D gene TRBD1, 5 bases. The CDR3 length is 12 residues. Germline CDR1 is SGHTA and CDR2 is FQGNSA. With 5 bases removed from V and 4 bases from J, the gap between germline ends came to 8 bases. The CDR3 nucleotides read TGTGCCAGCAGCGCTACAGGCTATGGCTACACCTTC. It yields the protein CASSATGYGYTF.

This clone was counted a single time. The V call is TRBV7-2, the J call TRBJ1-2; no firm D call. CDR3 size: 13 residues. Germline CDR1 reads SGHTA; CDR2 reads FQGNSA. The V end lost 2 bases, the J end lost 3 bases, and 7 bases lay between the germline ends. DNA for the CDR3: TGTGCCAGCAGCTTAAAGGGAGACTATGGCTACACCTTC. Protein sequence: CASSLKGDYGYTF.